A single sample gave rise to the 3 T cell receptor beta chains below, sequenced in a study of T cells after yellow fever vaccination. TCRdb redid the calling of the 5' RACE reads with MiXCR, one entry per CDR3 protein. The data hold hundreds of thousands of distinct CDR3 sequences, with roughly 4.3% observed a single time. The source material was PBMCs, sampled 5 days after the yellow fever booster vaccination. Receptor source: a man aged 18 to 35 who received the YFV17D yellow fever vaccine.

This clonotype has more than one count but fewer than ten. CDR3 DNA sequence: TGTGCCAGCAGCCGATCCCCATGGGAGGGGCGCCGCACTGAAGCTTTCTTT. Translating it yields CASSRSPWEGRRTEAFF. The chain recombines TRBV7-9 with TRBJ1-1, with D possibly matching TRBD1 (5 bases). Germline V CDR1 and CDR2: SEHNR, FQNEAQ (reference sequence). The ends were cut back, 5 bases at V and 4 bases at J, with 23 bases in the middle. CDR3 length equals 17 residues.

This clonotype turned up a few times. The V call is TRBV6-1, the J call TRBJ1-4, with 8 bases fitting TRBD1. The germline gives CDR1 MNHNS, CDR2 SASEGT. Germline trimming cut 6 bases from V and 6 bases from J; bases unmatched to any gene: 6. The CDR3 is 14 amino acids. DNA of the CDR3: TGTGCCAGCAGAACCGGGACAGGCGATGAAAAACTGTTTTTT. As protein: CASRTGTGDEKLFF.

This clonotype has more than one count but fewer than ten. The CDR3 is CASSETGREQYV. CDR3 DNA: TGTGCCAGCAGTGAAACGGGGCGCGAGCAGTACGTC. The chain employs TRBV2 and TRBJ2-7; D is tentatively TRBD1 or TRBD2 (5 bases each). The CDR3 runs 12 residues. The V end was cut by 2 bases, the J end by 6 bases, with 8 bases between. Germline CDR1 and CDR2: SNHLY and FYNNEI.